This T cell receptor (beta chain) was captured by sequencing in a study of shared clonotypes between healthy human individuals. Whole-study context: Researchers drew samples from two women and three men aged 18 to 49.

The CDR3 has 15 amino acids. Per the germline V gene, CDR1 is SQVTM and CDR2 is ANQGSEA. Trimming left V 2 bases short and J 1 base short, with 12 bases between. Measured with immunoSEQ multiplex PCR; TCRdb has only the in-frame clones, and not every one. The data show around 2,000,000 clones, with over 85% seen just once and 0.9% to 1.5% held by the top ten. It was CD45RO-negative cells, positively selected for CCR7, that made up naive CD8 cells, with terminally differentiated effector memory CD45RA+ cells excluded. The specimen was naive CD8+ T cells sorted from blood. The receptor was isolated from a young man in good health. V usage is TRBV29-1 and J usage is TRBJ2-1; either TRBD1 or TRBD2 may supply D (6 bases each). The CDR3: CSVESRGASYNEQFF. DNA of the CDR3: TGCAGCGTTGAATCTAGGGGGGCGTCCTACAATGAGCAGTTCTTC.